These 11 T cell receptor beta chains came from one sample sequenced in a study of blood T cell repertoires in COVID-19. Profiled with immunoSEQ multiplex PCR; TCRdb holds only in-frame clones, not every one. Here the sample spans about 140,000 clones, around 84% being singletons. The material sequenced was peripheral blood. These receptors came from a woman aged 60-75 years with acute or convalescent COVID-19.

V and J are TRBV9 and TRBJ2-2; TRBD1 aligns across 7 bases. The CDR3 length is 16 residues. The V gene end was trimmed by 4 bases and the J gene end by 6 bases; junction bases not matched to a gene: 12. The germline CDR1 and CDR2 sequences are SGDLS and YYNGEE. The CDR3 DNA follows: TGTGCCAGCAGCCCCAGATCCTACGGGACAGCCGGGGAGCTGTTTTTT. Translation: CASSPRSYGTAGELFF.

The chain employs TRBV7-2 and TRBJ1-4; 8 bases fit TRBD1. CDR3 size: 15 residues. The germline gives CDR1 SGHTA, CDR2 FQGNSA. V lost 3 bases to trimming and J lost 0 bases; unmatched junction nucleotides: 0. The CDR3 sequence: CASSLDRATNEKLFF. The CDR3 DNA is TGTGCCAGCAGCTTGGACAGGGCAACTAATGAAAAACTGTTTTTT.

This clone was detected only a few times. This chain uses TRBV6-5 with TRBJ1-2; D unresolved. Germline CDR1 and CDR2: MNHEY and SVGAGI. With 2 bases removed from V and 8 bases from J, the gap between germline ends came to 15 bases. The CDR3 runs to 14 residues. The CDR3 bases are TGTGCCAGCAGTTACGGGTTGGGCCCTGACGGCTACACCTTC. Protein sequence: CASSYGLGPDGYTF.

The V and J genes are TRBV24-1 and TRBJ1-5; D call uncertain. The V end lost 6 bases, the J end lost 0 bases, and 8 bases lay between the germline ends. Germline values: CDR1 KGHDR, CDR2 SFDVKD. CDR3 length: 14 amino acids. CDR3 nucleotides: TGTGCCACCAGTTTTGGCAATAGCAATCAGCCCCAGCATTTT. Its translation is CATSFGNSNQPQHF.

This chain joins TRBV6-6 and TRBJ2-7; 8 positions agree with TRBD1. Trimming removed 6 bases from V and 0 bases from J; junction bases left unmatched: 7. The CDR3 extends over 15 amino acids. Germline V CDR1 and CDR2: MNHNY, SVGAGI (reference sequence). CDR3 nucleotides: TGTGCCAGCAGCCCCGGACAGGGACGCTCCTACGAGCAGTACTTC. Its protein is CASSPGQGRSYEQYF.

This clone has only one observation. The chain is built from TRBV3-1 (or the pseudogene TRBV3-2) and TRBJ1-6; TRBD1 aligns across 10 bases. CDR3 length equals 14 residues. Germline loops: CDR1 LGHDT, CDR2 YNNKEL (reference sequence). Trimming removed 4 bases from V and 8 bases from J; junction bases left unmatched: 2. The CDR3, as DNA: TGTGCCAGCAGCCGGACAGGGGGTTATTCACCCCTCCACTTT. Protein: CASSRTGGYSPLHF.

The rearrangement links TRBV29-1 to TRBJ2-5; D is perhaps TRBD1 (5 bases). The length of the CDR3 is 13 residues. In germline, CDR1 is SQVTM, CDR2 ANQGSEA. V was trimmed by 2 bases and J by 3 bases, leaving 10 bases between them. The CDR3 spells CSVERDRKETQYF. For the CDR3, the DNA is TGCAGCGTTGAAAGAGACAGAAAAGAGACCCAGTACTTC. The variable domain in full, completed from reference TRBV29-1 and TRBJ2-5, reads SAVISQKPSRDICQRGTSLTIQCQVDSQVTMMFWYRQQPGQSLTLIATANQGSEATYESGFVIDKFPISRPNLTFSTLTVSNMSPEDSSIYLCSVERDRKETQYFGPGTRLLVL.

The J gene is TRBJ2-5, the V gene TRBV28; a possible D gene is TRBD2 (5 bases). V shed 6 bases and J shed 5 bases, with 16 bases lying between them. This CDR3 is 14 amino acids long. Germline assignment: CDR1 MDHEN and CDR2 SYDVKM. DNA of the CDR3: TGTGCCAGCAGACAAGTAACAGCTAGCGAGACCCAGTACTTC. It codes for CASRQVTASETQYF.

The chain employs TRBV24-1 and TRBJ2-1, with TRBD1 matching 7 bases. CDR1 and CDR2 (germline): KGHDR, SFDVKD. This CDR3 has 17 amino acids. Germline trimming cut 6 bases from V and 1 base from J; bases unmatched to any gene: 11. The CDR3 protein is CATSLPSGTVSYNEQFF. The CDR3 DNA sequence: TGTGCCACCAGTCTCCCCTCCGGGACAGTATCCTACAATGAGCAGTTCTTC.

The chain carries TRBV5-4 and TRBJ2-1; 7 nucleotides match TRBD2. With V trimmed by 3 bases and J by 8 bases, 5 bases remained unmatched. CDR3 length: 13 amino acids. Germline V gives CDR1 SGHNT, CDR2 YYREEE (reference sequence). CDR3 sequence (DNA): TGTGCCAGCAGCTCTACAACTAGCGATGAGCAGTTCTTC. This codes for CASSSTTSDEQFF. The full variable domain, rest sourced from reference TRBV5-4 and TRBJ2-1, is ETGVTQSPTHLIKTRGQQVTLRCSSQSGHNTVSWYQQALGQGPQFIFQYYREEENGRGNFPPRFSGLQFPNYSSELNVNALELDDSALYLCASSSTTSDEQFFGPGTRLTVL.

This clone was counted a single time. V usage is TRBV11-3 and J usage is TRBJ2-5; 12 positions agree with TRBD2. The junction had 11 bases not matched to a gene; V was cut back by 4 bases and J by 5 bases. The CDR3 is 17 residues long. CDR1 and CDR2 (germline): SGHNT, YENEEA. CDR3 nucleotide sequence: TGTGCCAGCAGCTCGACACTAGCGGGGGGCCTGGGGGAGACCCAGTACTTC. Protein product: CASSSTLAGGLGETQYF.